This T cell receptor beta chain was identified during a study of T-cell reconstitution after alpha-beta-depleted transplantation in children (dated by TCRdb to the mid-2010s). For the study in its entirety: The study quantitatively tracked T-cell immune reconstitution after TCRalphabeta/CD19-depleted allogeneic hematopoietic cell transplantation in children using TCR repertoire profiling.

The paper's findings and limits, for the study overall: About two months after transplant, the apparently early recovery of alphabetaT-cell counts reportedly depended on just several hundred clones that had expanded rapidly and came from non-depleted graft cells. Over the following months the frequencies of hyperexpanded clones went down, and after one year T-cell counts and TCRbeta diversity were mostly credited to newly produced T cells. In some patients, the high TCRbeta diversity seen at day 60 was put down to recipient T cells and intrathymic progenitors that had survived conditioning.

The treatment or condition label, read with the paper, signifies: allogeneic hematopoietic cell transplantation with graft depleted of TCRalphabeta T cells and CD19 B cells. The children who served as transplant recipients had been given grafts of TCRalphabeta/CD19-depleted allogeneic hematopoietic cells. Library construction relied on PCR. Reads for this sample came from an Illumina HiSeq 2500. TCR libraries were prepared with molecular barcoding, using unique molecular identifiers to normalize TCRbeta repertoire quantification. The public reads were run again by TCRdb, first through fastp at Q25 and then through MiXCR, and only productive beta chains were kept. Every entry covers one CDR3 protein and lists the most common genes and DNA from its rows. The sample table holds 750,000 to 950,000 distinct CDR3 sequences, of which about 15% were seen once. The top ten constitute around 5.3% of the sample.

Trimmed from V: 6 bases; trimmed from J: 5 bases; junction bases lacking a gene match: 9. Reading the germline V gene gives CDR1 KGHSH and CDR2 LQKENI. Inclusive of the bounding cysteine and phenylalanine, the CDR3 is 15 residues long. The CDR3 DNA has 45 bases and is translated from base 1. Only a few counts were recorded for this clonotype. The antigen it binds to is not known. No much larger clonotype is one base removed from it; base qualities were not supplied. Sequencing used PBMCs, mostly from graft donor cells, obtained 360 days after TCRalphabeta/CD19-depleted stem cell transplant. This clonotype was obtained from a male patient younger than 18 who had a stem cell transplant for acute lymphoblastic leukemia, so the T cells may come from the graft donor. This chain is built from TRBV18 and TRBJ2-7; 11 central nucleotides agree with TRBD2. The CDR3 region: CASSQTSGTVHEQYF. The DNA sequence follows: TGTGCCAGCTCCCAGACTAGCGGGACGGTCCACGAGCAGTACTTC.